Shown below are 28 T cell receptor beta chains from a single sample sequenced in a study of T cell responses to AZD1222 COVID-19 vaccine. Sequencing used immunoSEQ multiplex PCR; TCRdb keeps in-frame clones, though not all of them. Of some 180,000 clones listed, about 93% are singletons. Sequencing was performed on peripheral blood, taken 28 days after the second dose of the MenACWY control vaccine. All receptors come from an adult who received the MenACWY meningococcal vaccine as a control.

The rearrangement uses TRBV7-3 and TRBJ2-5; 8 nucleotides agree with TRBD1. In germline, CDR1 is SGHTA, CDR2 FQGTGA. There are 13 residues in the CDR3. V dropped 1 base and J dropped 5; count of bases not matched to a gene: 0. CDR3 bases: TGTGCCAGCAGCTTAAACAGGGGGGAGACCCAGTACTTC. It yields the protein CASSLNRGETQYF.

V usage is TRBV28 and J usage is TRBJ1-5; D is unclear. Trimming left V 5 bases short and J 0 bases short, with 11 bases between. The CDR3 is made up of 15 amino acids. CDR1 and CDR2 from the germline V gene are MDHEN and SYDVKM. CDR3 coding DNA: TGTGCCAGCAGTCCCCCCAAGGGTAGCAATCAGCCCCAGCATTTT. This codes for CASSPPKGSNQPQHF. The variable domain in full, with the rest retrieved from reference TRBV28 and TRBJ1-5, is DVKVTQSSRYLVKRTGEKVFLECVQDMDHENMFWYRQDPGLGLRLIYFSYDVKMKEKGDIPEGYSVSREKKERFSLILESASTNQTSMYLCASSPPKGSNQPQHFGDGTRLSIL.

This CDR3 is CASSSRRTTNYGYTF. CDR3 coding DNA: TGTGCCAGCAGTTCACGCAGGACGACGAACTATGGCTACACCTTC. The rearrangement links TRBV6-5 to TRBJ1-2, with D unclear. Germline loops: CDR1 MNHEY, CDR2 SVGAGI. V was shortened by 4 bases and J by 2 bases, with 14 bases between the two germline ends. The CDR3 has 15 residues.

The V call is TRBV19, the J call TRBJ1-5; a weak D match, TRBD1 (5 bases). V lost 4 bases to trimming and J lost 0 bases, with 16 bases between them. This CDR3 has 17 amino acids. CDR1 is LNHDA and CDR2 is SQIVND in the germline V gene (reference sequence). The CDR3 sequence: CASSTQMGTYSNQPQHF. The CDR3 DNA reads as TGTGCCAGTAGTACCCAGATGGGGACCTATAGCAATCAGCCCCAGCATTTT. The whole variable domain, filled in from reference TRBV19 and TRBJ1-5, reads DGGITQSPKYLFRKEGQNVTLSCEQNLNHDAMYWYRQDPGQGLRLIYYSQIVNDFQKGDIAEGYSVSREKKESFPLTVTSAQKNPTAFYLCASSTQMGTYSNQPQHFGDGTRLSIL.

This chain links TRBV18 with TRBJ2-1; TRBD1 matches at 8 bases. Germline V gene data show CDR1 as KGHSH and CDR2 as LQKENI. With V trimmed by 1 base and J by 7 bases, 6 bases remained unmatched. The CDR3 consists of 15 residues. The CDR3 reads CASSPLITGGNEQFF. The CDR3, as DNA: TGTGCCAGCTCACCACTTATCACAGGGGGTAATGAGCAGTTCTTC.

The CDR3 loop reads CASSRGAANTEAFF. In DNA form, the CDR3 reads TGTGCCAGCAGCCGGGGGGCGGCTAACACTGAAGCTTTCTTT. V usage is TRBV11-2 and J usage is TRBJ1-1, with a tentative D call TRBD1 (6 bases). V was pared by 5 bases and J by 2 bases, with 12 bases between. CDR3 length: 14 residues. Germline lookup yields CDR1 SGHAT and CDR2 FQNNGV.

The chain couples TRBV27 to TRBJ1-1, with D tentatively TRBD1 (6 bases). Germline V gene lookup returns CDR1 MNHEY and CDR2 SMNVEV (reference sequence). The length of the CDR3 is 13 residues. Trimming took 6 bases from V and 5 from J, leaving 13 bases between them. CDR3 in amino acids: CASSSATGTEAFF. For the CDR3, the DNA is TGTGCCAGCAGCTCCGCCACAGGGACTGAAGCTTTCTTT.

The chain links TRBV6-2 or TRBV6-3 to TRBJ2-1; D assignment may be TRBD1 or TRBD2 (6 bases each). Trimming removed 6 bases at V and 0 bases at J, with 12 bases between. Germline V lookup: CDR1 MNHEY, CDR2 SVGEGT. The CDR3 is 15 residues long. CDR3 DNA: TGTGCCAGCAGCCCCGGGGGCTACTCCTACAATGAGCAGTTCTTC. Translating gives CASSPGGYSYNEQFF.

The gene calls are TRBV28 and TRBJ1-5, with TRBD1 matching over 8 bases. This CDR3 is built from 16 residues. Losses at the gene ends were 4 bases for V and 2 bases for J; bases not matched to a gene: 7. In germline, CDR1 is MDHEN, CDR2 SYDVKM. The chain's CDR3 is CASSSGTGWGNQPQHF. CDR3 nucleotides: TGTGCCAGCAGTTCCGGGACAGGTTGGGGCAATCAGCCCCAGCATTTT.

This sequence joins TRBV5-5 and TRBJ1-2, with TRBD1 matching 10 bases. Germline V gene data show CDR1 as SGHKS and CDR2 as YYEKEE (reference sequence). The junction had 11 bases not matched to a gene; V was cut back by 4 bases and J by 8 bases. The length of the CDR3 is 15 residues. CDR3 residues: CASSLEPGTGVGYTF. CDR3 bases: TGTGCCAGCAGCCTAGAGCCGGGGACAGGGGTCGGCTACACCTTC.

The chain combines TRBV5-1 with TRBJ1-1; D is unclear. Germline V gives CDR1 SGHRS, CDR2 YFSETQ. The CDR3 contains 14 residues. V was clipped by 2 bases and J by 5 bases, with 13 bases between them. CDR3 DNA sequence: TGCGCCAGCAGCTTCCGGCCTAGTGGGACTGAAGCTTTCTTT. It translates to CASSFRPSGTEAFF.

The chain uses TRBV9 and TRBJ1-2; D is unresolved. Germline V lookup: CDR1 SGDLS, CDR2 YYNGEE. The CDR3 totals 14 residues. The germline V and J ends were trimmed by 4 bases and 2 bases, with 12 bases remaining between them. The CDR3 region has the DNA TGTGCCAGCAGCCTATCGACGGGAAACTATGGCTACACCTTC. This gives the protein CASSLSTGNYGYTF. The entire variable domain, with the rest obtained from reference TRBV9 and TRBJ1-2, is as follows: DSGVTQTPKHLITATGQRVTLRCSPRSGDLSVYWYQQSLDQGLQFLIQYYNGEERAKGNILERFSAQQFPDLHSELNLSSLELGDSALYFCASSLSTGNYGYTFGSGTRLTVV.

This clone occurred once. The V call is TRBV18, the J call TRBJ1-1; 7 bases are shared with TRBD1. V shed 2 bases, J shed 3 bases, and the junction held 12 bases outside the gene matches. Germline CDR1 and CDR2: KGHSH and LQKENI. CDR3 length: 17 amino acids. CDR3 sequence reads: CASSPRSRARGDTEAFF. The CDR3 region has the DNA TGTGCCAGCTCACCAAGATCCAGGGCCAGGGGGGACACTGAAGCTTTCTTT.

This clone was counted a single time. The rearrangement uses TRBV9 and TRBJ2-3; 14 bases match TRBD2. The germline V gene has CDR1 SGDLS and CDR2 YYNGEE. The CDR3 sequence is 18 residues long. V lost 3 bases and J lost 2; bases outside the gene matches: 8. The CDR3 sequence is CASSAALTSGGATDTQYF. CDR3 coding DNA: TGTGCCAGCAGCGCTGCCCTGACTAGCGGGGGGGCCACAGATACGCAGTATTTT.

This chain connects TRBV7-2 to TRBJ1-2; no clear D. Germline V gene sequence: CDR1 SGHTA, CDR2 FQGNSA. Trimming took 5 bases from V and 4 from J, leaving 20 bases between them. The CDR3 runs 16 residues. The CDR3 coding sequence is TGTGCCAGCAGCCCCTCCCTGGGGATGGGTGCCTATGGCTACACCTTC. Translated, it gives CASSPSLGMGAYGYTF.

The chain couples TRBV12-5 to TRBJ2-7; TRBD1 matches at 7 bases. The V gene's germline CDR1 is LGHNT and CDR2 FRNRAP. This CDR3 contains 14 residues. With V trimmed by 2 bases and J by 4 bases, 5 bases remained unmatched. For the CDR3, the DNA is TGTGCTAGTGGTTTGCGGACAGGCCCTTACGAGCAGTACTTC. Its translation is CASGLRTGPYEQYF.

The rearrangement joins TRBV9 to TRBJ1-2, with 7 bases matching TRBD1. The J segment lost 1 base and the V segment lost 0 bases, leaving 3 bases of the junction unmatched. This CDR3 region has 15 residues. Germline V gives CDR1 SGDLS, CDR2 YYNGEE. The CDR3 loop reads CASSVEQGFNYGYTF. CDR3 coding DNA: TGTGCCAGCAGCGTAGAACAGGGGTTTAACTATGGCTACACCTTC.

This chain connects TRBV6-6 to TRBJ1-5, with D hard to call. In germline, CDR1 is MNHNY, CDR2 SVGAGI (reference sequence). The CDR3 runs to 12 residues. V lost 6 bases to trimming and J lost 6 bases, with 9 bases between them. In DNA form, the CDR3 reads TGTGCCAGCAGCACCATGATTCAGCCCCAGCATTTT. Translation: CASSTMIQPQHF.

V and J are TRBV5-1 and TRBJ2-3; a weak D match, TRBD2 (5 bases). V was shortened by 2 bases and J by 3 bases, with 16 bases between the two germline ends. The CDR3 extends over 16 amino acids. CDR1 and CDR2 (germline): SGHRS, YFSETQ. CDR3 region: CASSFSVSPGTDTQYF. The CDR3 DNA is TGCGCCAGCAGCTTCAGTGTGTCCCCGGGGACAGATACGCAGTATTTT.

V gene TRBV7-8 combines with J gene TRBJ1-2; D may be TRBD1 (5 bases). The CDR3 length is 13 residues. The ends were cut back, 0 bases at V and 11 bases at J, with 13 bases in the middle. CDR1 is SGHVS and CDR2 is FQNEAQ in the germline V gene. CDR3 coding DNA: TGTGCCAGCAGCTTAGCGGGGGGGAATCGGTACACCTTC. Amino acid sequence: CASSLAGGNRYTF. The full variable domain, with the rest looked up from reference TRBV7-8 and TRBJ1-2, is GAGVSQSPRYKVAKRGQDVALRCDPISGHVSLFWYQQALGQGPEFLTYFQNEAQLDKSGLPSDRFFAERPEGSVSTLKIQRTQQEDSAVYLCASSLAGGNRYTFGSGTRLTVV.

This clone was detected once. Here the CDR3 DNA reads TGTGCCAGCAGCTTCCAGAACGAGCATGGCTACACCTTC. This gives the protein CASSFQNEHGYTF. This rearrangement joins TRBV7-9 to TRBJ1-2, with D unresolved. CDR3 size: 13 residues. Germline V gene sequence: CDR1 SEHNR, CDR2 FQNEAQ (reference sequence). V was trimmed by 3 bases and J by 6 bases, leaving 11 bases between them.

A word on this clone: The junction differs from germline at one of its ends, possibly a read error. The V call is TRBV2, the J call TRBJ1-3; D might be TRBD1 (6 bases). The germline V gene has CDR1 SNHLY and CDR2 FYNNEI. This CDR3 has 13 residues. CDR3 sequence: CASSEEKGVTLYF. The CDR3 coding sequence is TGTGCCAGCAGTGAAGAAAAGGGGGTCACCTTATATTTT.

V is TRBV28 and J is TRBJ1-2; no reliable D call. The germline V gene has CDR1 MDHEN and CDR2 SYDVKM. CDR3 length: 14 residues. V gave up 6 bases and J gave up 8 bases, with 19 bases separating them. The DNA of the CDR3 is TGTGCCAGCAGCCCCCGCGGGAGTGGGTCCGGCTACACCTTC. Protein sequence: CASSPRGSGSGYTF.

This clone was seen once. CDR3 in DNA: TGCGCCAGCAGCTTGGGCCGGGAGACCCTGAACACTGAAGCTTTCTTT. This translates into CASSLGRETLNTEAFF. The chain joins TRBV5-1 to TRBJ1-1; the D is unclear. This CDR3 is built from 16 residues. V lost 0 bases and J 0 bases, leaving 12 bases between the germline ends. CDR1 is SGHRS and CDR2 is YFSETQ in the germline V gene.

The CDR3 reads CASSRDFATGNTIYF. The CDR3 coding sequence is TGCGCCAGCAGCAGGGACTTCGCGACTGGAAACACCATATATTTT. V gene TRBV5-1 combines with J gene TRBJ1-3; perhaps TRBD1 as D (5 bases). CDR3 length: 15 residues. Germline V gene lookup returns CDR1 SGHRS and CDR2 YFSETQ. The V end lost 4 bases, the J end lost 2 bases, and 13 bases lay between the germline ends.

V gene TRBV6-5 combines with J gene TRBJ1-2; possibly TRBD1 for D (6 bases). This CDR3 has 15 residues. V lost 7 bases and J 7 bases, leaving 22 bases between the germline ends. The germline V gene has CDR1 MNHEY and CDR2 SVGAGI. For the CDR3, the DNA is TGTGCCAGCAACGTGGGGGGGGGCGACGCCTTTGGCTACACCTTC. Protein: CASNVGGGDAFGYTF.

This chain links TRBV7-2 with TRBJ2-3; D may be TRBD2 (5 bases). The germline V gene encodes CDR1 SGHTA and CDR2 FQGNSA. V was shortened by 6 bases and J by 0 bases, with 10 bases between the two germline ends. There are 14 residues in the CDR3. Here the CDR3 reads CASRLEWSTDTQYF. The CDR3, as DNA: TGTGCCAGCAGACTAGAGTGGAGCACAGATACGCAGTATTTT.

CDR3 sequence: CASSPYRESNTEAFF. CDR3 coding DNA: TGTGCCAGCAGCCCGTACAGGGAATCGAACACTGAAGCTTTCTTT. J is TRBJ1-1 and V is TRBV3-1 (or the pseudogene TRBV3-2); D might be TRBD1 (6 bases). This CDR3 is 15 amino acids long. Trimming removed 4 bases from V and 1 base from J, with 13 bases in between. Per germline, CDR1 LGHDT and CDR2 YNNKEL (reference sequence).